Sequencing of this T cell receptor beta chain was carried out in a study of T cell responses to AZD1222 COVID-19 vaccine (dated by TCRdb to the early 2020s). Describing the broader study: AZD1222 recipients given second doses at about 4 weeks or at about 12 weeks were pooled, since spike-specific TCR depth and breadth were not found to differ between the two schedules. TCR sequencing covered fewer than 250 trial participants: 200 to 210 given two doses of AZD1222 and approximately 26 given two doses of MenACWY control vaccine. Trial participants were enrolled by age into 18-55, 56-69 and 70-plus year subgroups, with roughly 160, 29 and 62 TCR-sequenced participants respectively.

Broad study findings and their caveats: Participants were mostly white British and included more females than males, and it was suggested by the authors that clonal diversity may have been underestimated. The 56-69-year group was small, and its depth increase did not reach significance, likely because of low power. Epitopes outside the regions mutated in the B.1.351 and B.1.1.7 variants were reportedly recognized by nearly half of the unique spike-specific TCRs. Conclusions about previously exposed vaccinees are limited, since just five or six AZD1222 recipients were seropositive for SARS-CoV-2 at baseline. The whole spike protein was spanned by vaccine-associated CD4 TCRs, and dominant responses were seen in regions 160-218 and 743-854. Because no day 14 peak-response samples were available, the repertoires could be characterized only after the peak T cell response. After two AZD1222 doses, spike-specific TCR breadth and depth were significantly higher than at day 0 and than in MenACWY recipients.

Reading the germline V gene (reference sequence) gives CDR1 SGHKS and CDR2 YYEKEE. V and J lose 2 bases and 5 bases, and a span of 11 bases separates them. Taken from cysteine to phenylalanine, the CDR3 has 14 residues. Of the read, only the CDR3 DNA is kept; its 42 bases are in frame from base 1. The CDR3 regions of human TCRbeta chains were analyzed by immunosequencing. The published analysis was carried out like this. Repertoire TCRs were checked for matches against a reference library of SARS-CoV-2-specific TCRs that had been generated using the MIRA antigen-specificity platform. Breadth was defined as the fraction of unique TCRs that were SARS-CoV-2-associated, and depth was defined as the fraction of total T cells that were SARS-CoV-2-associated. Using the MIRA data, each spike-specific TCR was mapped to the spike region that the TCR reacts to and placed in a CD4 or CD8 class. Log10-transformed breadth and depth values were compared by one-way ANOVA with Sidak's multiple comparisons tests. TCRdb provides this immuneACCESS table in a form limited to in-frame rearrangements. Some clones are lacking; in checked studies, under half of them reflect an unresolved V gene, and why the rest are absent is not known. From that table come the V and J calls and clone size; the DNA was used to work out D and trimming. This sample gives more than 80,000 clones in total; about nine tenths of them show up just once. The ten most abundant clones make up roughly 10% of the sample.

Taken with the paper, the label for time point translates to: baseline before first vaccination. Vaccinee samples were obtained from the UK trials COV001 and COV002, which included a single-blind randomized controlled phase 2/3 trial of AZD1222 (ChAdOx1 nCoV-19) in healthy adults. Trial participant PBMC samples were collected at day 0 and day 28 after the second dose for TCRbeta chain sequencing. A remark on this clone: The antigen it binds to is not known. No much larger clonotype is one base removed from it; base qualities were not supplied.

This TCR came from an adult in good health. Sequenced here: peripheral blood, sampled on day 0 of AZD1222 vaccination. The chain is encoded by TRBV5-5 joined to TRBJ1-5, with a tentative D gene TRBD1 over 5 matching bases. The CDR3 reads as follows: CASSFMSGYQPQHF. At the DNA level, the sequence is TGTGCCAGCAGCTTTATGTCAGGGTATCAGCCCCAGCATTTT.